This TCR beta chain derives from a study of long-term antiretroviral therapy in people with HIV. Study-wide results and caveats: Control repertoires displayed wider CDR3 length ranges than the HIV repertoires. ART adherence, viral resistance and therapy changes went unrecorded.

With respect to this clone: The antigen remains unidentified.

An immunoSEQ assay, version v3.0, was performed at survey level. Assay: immunoSEQ multiplex PCR; the TCRdb copy retains only in-frame clones and omits some. Of roughly 28,000 clones in the sample, roughly 90% were seen once. This CDR3 region has 15 residues. Germline-derived CDR1 and CDR2 are SGHRS and YFSETQ. V gave up 2 bases and J gave up 3 bases; unmatched junction bases: 3. This TCR was recovered from a woman in her late teens or twenties with HIV. The sequenced sample was unsorted PBMCs, obtained 0.5 years after starting antiretroviral therapy. The rearrangement uses TRBV5-1 and TRBJ2-1; 9 bases agree with TRBD1. In nucleotides, the CDR3 is TGCGCCAGCAGCTTATGGGACAGGGACTACAATGAGCAGTTCTTC. As protein: CASSLWDRDYNEQFF.